This T cell receptor (beta chain) comes out of a study of identical twins. TCRdb independently ran MiXCR on the 5' RACE reads; one entry per CDR3 protein. The sample consists of just over 500,000 distinct CDR3 sequences, around 20% of them appearing once. Per germline, CDR1 MNHEY and CDR2 SVGEGT. The germline V and J ends were trimmed by 6 bases and 5 bases, with 6 bases remaining between them. This CDR3 comprises 11 residues. The sample also formed part of further work on T cells expressing NK-cell markers.

The sequenced sample was CD4+ T cells sorted from blood. The TCR was taken from a woman younger than 30 in good health. This chain uses TRBV6-2 or TRBV6-3 with TRBJ2-3, with D hard to call. CDR3 region: CASSARDTQYF. The CDR3 nucleotides read TGTGCCAGCAGCGCCCGAGATACGCAGTATTTT.